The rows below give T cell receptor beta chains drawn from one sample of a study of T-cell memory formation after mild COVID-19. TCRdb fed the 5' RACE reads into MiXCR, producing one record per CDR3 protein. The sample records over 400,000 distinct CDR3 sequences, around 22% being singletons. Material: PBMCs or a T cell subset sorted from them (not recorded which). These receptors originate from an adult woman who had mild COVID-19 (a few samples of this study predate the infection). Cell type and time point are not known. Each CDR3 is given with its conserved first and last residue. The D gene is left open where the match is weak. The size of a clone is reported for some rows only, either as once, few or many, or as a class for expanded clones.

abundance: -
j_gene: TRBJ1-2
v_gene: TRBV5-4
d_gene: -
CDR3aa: CASSLPGSGYTF
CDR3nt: TGTGCCAGCAGCTTGCCGGGAAGTGGCTACACCTTC

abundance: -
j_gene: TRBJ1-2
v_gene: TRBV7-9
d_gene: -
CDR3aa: CASSPGQFKGYTF
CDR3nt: TGTGCCAGCAGCCCCGGACAGTTCAAGGGCTACACCTTC

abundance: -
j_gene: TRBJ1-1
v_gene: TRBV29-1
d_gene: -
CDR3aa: CSVEVARGRTEAFF
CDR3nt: TGCAGCGTTGAAGTGGCCCGAGGCCGGACTGAAGCTTTCTTT

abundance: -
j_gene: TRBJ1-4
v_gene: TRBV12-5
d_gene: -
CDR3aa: CASGITTENEKLFF
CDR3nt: TGTGCTAGTGGCATTACGACCGAGAATGAAAAACTGTTTTTT

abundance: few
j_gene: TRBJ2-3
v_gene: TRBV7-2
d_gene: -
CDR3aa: CATRGSPADTQYF
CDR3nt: TGTGCCACCCGAGGTTCCCCCGCTGATACGCAGTATTTT

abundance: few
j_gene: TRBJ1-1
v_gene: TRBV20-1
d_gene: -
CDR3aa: CSAAATLEAFF
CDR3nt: TGCAGTGCCGCGGCGACACTTGAAGCTTTCTTT

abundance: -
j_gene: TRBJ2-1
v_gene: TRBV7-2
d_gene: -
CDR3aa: CASSPKGQGKRIYNEQFF
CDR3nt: TGTGCCAGCAGCCCAAAGGGTCAGGGTAAGAGGATCTACAATGAGCAGTTCTTC

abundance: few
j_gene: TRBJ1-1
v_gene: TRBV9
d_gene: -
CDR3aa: CASSPTEYTEAFF
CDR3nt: TGTGCCAGCAGCCCGACAGAGTACACTGAAGCTTTCTTT

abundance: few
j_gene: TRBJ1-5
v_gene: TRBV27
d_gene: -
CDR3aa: CASSLPGQPQHF
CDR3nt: TGTGCCAGCAGTTTACCAGGTCAGCCCCAGCATTTT

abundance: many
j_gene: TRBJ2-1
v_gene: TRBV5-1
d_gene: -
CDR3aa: CASSPGRGAIDEQFF
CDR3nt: TGCGCCAGCAGCCCCGGTCGGGGCGCGATCGATGAGCAGTTCTTC

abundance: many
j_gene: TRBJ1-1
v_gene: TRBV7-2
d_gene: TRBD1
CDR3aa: CASSSQGTHTEAFF
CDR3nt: TGTGCCAGCAGCTCACAGGGGACACACACTGAAGCTTTCTTT

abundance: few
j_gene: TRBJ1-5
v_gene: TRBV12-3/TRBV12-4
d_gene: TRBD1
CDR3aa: CASSLPGGIQPQHF
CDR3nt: TGTGCCAGCAGTTTGCCAGGGGGAATTCAGCCCCAGCATTTT

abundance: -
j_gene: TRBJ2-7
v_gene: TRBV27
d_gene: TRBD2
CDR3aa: CASSRLAGGAPNYEQYF
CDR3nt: TGTGCCAGCAGCCGACTAGCGGGAGGGGCCCCCAACTACGAGCAGTACTTC

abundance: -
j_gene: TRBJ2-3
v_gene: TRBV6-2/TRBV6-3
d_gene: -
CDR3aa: CATQGDTQYF
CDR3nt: TGTGCCACCCAGGGAGATACGCAGTATTTT

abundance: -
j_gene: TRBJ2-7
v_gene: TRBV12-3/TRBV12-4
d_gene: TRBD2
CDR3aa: CASTLGTSGWGEQYF
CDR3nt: TGTGCCAGCACCCTAGGGACTAGCGGCTGGGGGGAGCAGTACTTC

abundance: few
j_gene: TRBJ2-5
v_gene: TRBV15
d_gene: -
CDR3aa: CATSRLSNQETQYF
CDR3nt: TGTGCCACCAGCAGGCTATCCAACCAAGAGACCCAGTACTTC

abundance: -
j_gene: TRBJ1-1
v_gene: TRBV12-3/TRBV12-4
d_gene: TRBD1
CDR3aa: CASSWTGKSTEAFF
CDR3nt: TGTGCCAGCAGTTGGACAGGGAAGAGCACTGAAGCTTTCTTT

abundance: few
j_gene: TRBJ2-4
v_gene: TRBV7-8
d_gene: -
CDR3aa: CASSFGGAKNIQYF
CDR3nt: TGTGCCAGCAGCTTTGGGGGGGCCAAAAACATTCAGTACTTC

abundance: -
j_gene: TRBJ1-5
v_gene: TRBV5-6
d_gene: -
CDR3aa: CASSLGGAQPQHF
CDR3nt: TGTGCCAGCAGCTTGGGGGGCGCGCAGCCCCAGCATTTT

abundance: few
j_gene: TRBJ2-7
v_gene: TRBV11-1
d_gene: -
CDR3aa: CASSPFDISVQYF
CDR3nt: TGTGCCAGCAGCCCTTTCGACATTTCCGTGCAGTACTTC

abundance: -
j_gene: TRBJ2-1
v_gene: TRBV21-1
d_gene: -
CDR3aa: CASQGGRGLHEQFF
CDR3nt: TGTGCCAGCCAGGGGGGCAGGGGGCTTCATGAGCAGTTCTTC

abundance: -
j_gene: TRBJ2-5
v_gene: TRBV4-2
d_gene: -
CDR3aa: CASSRHRGAQETQYF
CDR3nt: TGTGCCAGCAGCCGCCACCGGGGTGCTCAAGAGACCCAGTACTTC

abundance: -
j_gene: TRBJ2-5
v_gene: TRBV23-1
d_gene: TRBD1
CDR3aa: CASSQFDRGGQETQYF
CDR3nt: TGCGCCAGCAGTCAGTTCGACAGGGGGGGACAAGAGACCCAGTACTTC

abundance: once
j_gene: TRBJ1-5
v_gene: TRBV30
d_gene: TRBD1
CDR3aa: CAWSTRGQGGQPQHF
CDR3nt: TGTGCCTGGAGTACCCGTGGACAGGGAGGTCAGCCCCAGCATTTT

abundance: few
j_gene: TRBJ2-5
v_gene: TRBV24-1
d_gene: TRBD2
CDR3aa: CATSDSRLAGGTETQYF
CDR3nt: TGTGCCACCAGTGATTCAAGACTAGCGGGAGGAACAGAGACCCAGTACTTC

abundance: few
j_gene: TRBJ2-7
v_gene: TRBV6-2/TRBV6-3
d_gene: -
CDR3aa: CASHGQTYEQYF
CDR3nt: TGTGCCAGCCACGGGCAGACCTACGAGCAGTACTTC

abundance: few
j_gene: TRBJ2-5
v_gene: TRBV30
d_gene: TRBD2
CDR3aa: CAWSTGLAGGETQYF
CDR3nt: TGTGCCTGGTCGACGGGACTAGCGGGAGGAGAGACCCAGTACTTC

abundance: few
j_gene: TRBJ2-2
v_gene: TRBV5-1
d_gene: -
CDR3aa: CASSPRLQSGELFF
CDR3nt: TGCGCCAGCAGCCCCCGGTTGCAGTCCGGGGAGCTGTTTTTT